This is a list of T cell receptor beta chains from one sample in a study of OX40 agonist ivuxolimab in advanced cancers. The table came from immunoSEQ multiplex PCR; TCRdb's copy has only in-frame clones and leaves some out. The sample holds 96,000 or so clones; under 90% are singletons and the top ten take under 6.5%. The sample consisted of CD4+ or CD8+ T cells sorted from blood, taken in a trial of the OX40 agonist ivuxolimab. The receptors here all came from an adult with an advanced solid tumor such as melanoma, head and neck, liver or kidney cancer. Each CDR3 is given with its conserved first and last residue. The D gene is left open where the match is weak. Not all rows give a size; the values are once, few, many and, for expanded clones, a class.

TRBV6-5	.	TRBD2	TRBJ2-5	14	CASPYGREEETQYF	TGTGCCAGCCCTTACGGGAGGGAGGAGGAGACCCAGTACTTC
TRBV5-1	.	TRBD2	TRBJ2-3	19	CASSSLSGTSRFRTDTQYF	TGCGCCAGCAGCTCCCTCTCCGGGACTAGCAGATTCCGGACAGATACGCAGTATTTT
TRBV30	.	.	TRBJ1-1	11	CAWSVAREAFF	TGTGCCTGGAGTGTAGCCCGGGAGGCTTTCTTT
TRBV2	.	.	TRBJ2-5	15	CASSEGWGIGETQYF	TGTGCCAGCAGTGAAGGGTGGGGGATCGGAGAGACCCAGTACTTC
TRBV5-5	.	.	TRBJ1-1	11	CASSFYTEAFF	TGTGCCAGCAGCTTTTACACTGAAGCTTTCTTT
TRBV4-1	.	.	TRBJ2-3	12	CASSQGPDTQYF	TGCGCCAGCAGCCAAGGGCCCGATACGCAGTATTTT
TRBV7-6	.	TRBD1	TRBJ2-7	15	CASSFGTGPYYEQYF	TGTGCCAGCAGTTTTGGGACAGGGCCATACTACGAGCAGTACTTC
TRBV19	.	.	TRBJ2-2	14	CASSRNRNTGELFF	TGTGCCAGTAGTCGAAACAGAAACACCGGGGAGCTGTTTTTT
TRBV18	.	.	TRBJ2-7	13	CASSPTVYYEQYF	TGTGCCAGCTCACCAACAGTATACTACGAGCAGTACTTC
TRBV9	.	TRBD1	TRBJ2-6	20	CASSRSGDRGRGSGANVLTF	TGTGCCAGCAGCCGTAGCGGGGACAGGGGTCGGGGCTCTGGGGCCAACGTCCTGACTTTC
TRBV4-3	many	TRBD1	TRBJ1-6	15	CASSQDRDSLSPLHF	TGCGCCAGCAGCCAAGACCGGGACAGCCTATCACCCCTCCACTTT
TRBV5-1	once	.	TRBJ1-1	15	CASSGAGFGDTEAFF	TGCGCCAGCAGCGGTGCAGGGTTTGGGGACACTGAAGCTTTCTTT
TRBV2	.	.	TRBJ1-2	14	CASSELAGNYGYTF	TGTGCCAGCAGTGAACTCGCAGGGAACTATGGCTACACCTTC
TRBV7-9	.	.	TRBJ2-7	16	CASARVLDSVSYEQYF	TGTGCCAGCGCCCGGGTCCTAGATTCCGTTTCCTACGAGCAGTACTTC
TRBV19	.	.	TRBJ1-5	13	CASSIYSDPLQHF	TGTGCCAGTAGTATATATTCCGACCCGCTCCAGCATTTT
TRBV6-6	.	TRBD1	TRBJ2-5	13	CASRDRGVETQYF	TGTGCCAGCAGGGACAGGGGGGTGGAGACCCAGTACTTC
TRBV21-1	.	.	TRBJ1-5	18	CASSNWREGPGGNQPQHF	TGTGCCAGCAGCAATTGGAGAGAGGGACCAGGTGGCAATCAGCCCCAGCATTTT